This T cell receptor beta chain was captured in a study of radiation and T cells in renal cell carcinoma. Sequencing used immunoSEQ multiplex PCR; TCRdb keeps in-frame clones, though not all of them. The table includes fewer than 90,000 clones, 70% to 90% detected once. V lost 6 bases and J 6 bases, leaving 21 bases between the germline ends. This CDR3 is 15 amino acids long. From germline, CDR1 is SGHNT and CDR2 YENEEA. Time point meaning: blood 2 weeks post-SBRT. Described treatment: 15 Gy SBRT to primary tumor, nephrectomy 4 weeks later. The source was blood, collected from a patient whose treatment included radiotherapy and nephrectomy. The TCR comes from a woman in her forties or fifties with renal cell carcinoma. The chain is built from TRBV11-3 and TRBJ2-7; perhaps TRBD1 as D (6 bases). The CDR3 DNA reads TGTGCCAGCAGGTTTGGGACACCGGAGAGACGCGAGCAGTACTTC. Residues: CASRFGTPERREQYF. Combining the CDR3 with reference TRBV11-3 and TRBJ2-7 gives the whole variable domain EAGVVQSPRYKIIEKKQPVAFWCNPISGHNTLYWYLQNLGQGPELLIRYENEEAVDDSQLPKDRFSAERLKGVDSTLKIQPAELGDSAVYLCASRFGTPERREQYFGPGTRLTVT.